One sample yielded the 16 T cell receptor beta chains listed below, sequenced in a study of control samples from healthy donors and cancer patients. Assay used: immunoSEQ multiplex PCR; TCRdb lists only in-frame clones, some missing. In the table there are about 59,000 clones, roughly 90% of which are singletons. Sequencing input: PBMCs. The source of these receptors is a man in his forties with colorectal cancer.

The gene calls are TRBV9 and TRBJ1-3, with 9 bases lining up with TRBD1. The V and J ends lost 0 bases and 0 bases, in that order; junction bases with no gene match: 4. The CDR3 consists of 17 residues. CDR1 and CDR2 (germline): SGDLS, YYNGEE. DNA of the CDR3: TGTGCCAGCAGCGTAGTAGGGACAGGGAGCTCTGGAAACACCATATATTTT. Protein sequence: CASSVVGTGSSGNTIYF.

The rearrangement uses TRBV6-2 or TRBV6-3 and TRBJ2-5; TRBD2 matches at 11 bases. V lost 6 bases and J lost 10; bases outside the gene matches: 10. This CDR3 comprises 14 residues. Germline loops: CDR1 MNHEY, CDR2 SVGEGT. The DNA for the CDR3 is TGTGCCAGCAGCCCAGGGACTAGCGGTTTCCACCAGTACTTC. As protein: CASSPGTSGFHQYF.

CDR3 loop: CSASKGLAGTQETQYF. In nucleotides, the CDR3 is TGCAGTGCTAGTAAGGGACTAGCGGGGACCCAAGAGACCCAGTACTTC. The chain has TRBV20-1 and TRBJ2-5; the match to TRBD2 covers 13 bases. The V segment lost 3 bases and the J segment 1 base; nucleotides outside the gene matches: 5. This CDR3 contains 16 residues. CDR1 and CDR2 (germline): DFQATT, SNEGSKA (reference sequence).

The CDR3 DNA reads TGTGCCACCAGTGACACAACCGGGACTAGCGGACGCTCCTACAATGAGCAGTTCTTC. Translating gives CATSDTTGTSGRSYNEQFF. This chain links TRBV24-1 with TRBJ2-1; 11 bases are a match to TRBD2. V lost 4 bases to trimming and J lost 0 bases; unmatched junction nucleotides: 10. This CDR3 has 19 amino acids. The V gene's germline CDR1 is KGHDR and CDR2 SFDVKD.

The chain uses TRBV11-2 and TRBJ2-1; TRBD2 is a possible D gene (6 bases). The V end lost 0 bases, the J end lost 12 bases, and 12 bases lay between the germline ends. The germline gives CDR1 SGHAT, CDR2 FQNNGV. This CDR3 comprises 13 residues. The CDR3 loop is CASSLEGRSGQFF. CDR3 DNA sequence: TGTGCCAGCAGCTTAGAGGGGAGGTCTGGGCAGTTCTTC.

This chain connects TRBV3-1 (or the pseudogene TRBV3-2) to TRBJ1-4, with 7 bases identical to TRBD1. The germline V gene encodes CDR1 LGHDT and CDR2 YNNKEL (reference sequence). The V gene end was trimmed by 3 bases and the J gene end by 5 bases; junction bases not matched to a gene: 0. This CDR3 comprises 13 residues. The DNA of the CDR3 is TGTGCCAGCAGCCACAGGGGGAATGAAAAACTGTTTTTT. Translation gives CASSHRGNEKLFF.

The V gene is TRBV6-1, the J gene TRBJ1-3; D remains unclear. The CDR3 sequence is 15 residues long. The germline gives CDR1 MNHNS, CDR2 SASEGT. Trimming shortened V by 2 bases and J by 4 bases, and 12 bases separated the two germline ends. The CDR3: CASSETYGRGNTIYF. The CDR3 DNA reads TGTGCCAGCAGTGAAACTTACGGACGAGGAAACACCATATATTTT.

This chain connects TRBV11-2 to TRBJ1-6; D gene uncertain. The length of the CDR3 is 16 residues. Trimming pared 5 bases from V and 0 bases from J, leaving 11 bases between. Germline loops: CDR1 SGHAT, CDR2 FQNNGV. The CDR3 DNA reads TGTGCCAGCAGCCCGAGGGCCCTCTCCTATAATTCACCCCTCCACTTT. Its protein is CASSPRALSYNSPLHF.

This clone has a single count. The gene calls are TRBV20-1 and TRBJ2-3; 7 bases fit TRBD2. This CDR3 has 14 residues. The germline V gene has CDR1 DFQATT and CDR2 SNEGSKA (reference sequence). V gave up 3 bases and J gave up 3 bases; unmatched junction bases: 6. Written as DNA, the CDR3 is TGCAGTGCTAGTCTTGGGGGGGTGACAGATACGCAGTATTTT. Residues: CSASLGGVTDTQYF.

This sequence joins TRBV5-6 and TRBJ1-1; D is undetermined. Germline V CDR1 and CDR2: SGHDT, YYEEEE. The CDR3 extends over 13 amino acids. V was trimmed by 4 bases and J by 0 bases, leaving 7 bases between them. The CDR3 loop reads CASSPGVNTEAFF. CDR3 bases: TGTGCCAGCAGCCCCGGAGTGAACACTGAAGCTTTCTTT.

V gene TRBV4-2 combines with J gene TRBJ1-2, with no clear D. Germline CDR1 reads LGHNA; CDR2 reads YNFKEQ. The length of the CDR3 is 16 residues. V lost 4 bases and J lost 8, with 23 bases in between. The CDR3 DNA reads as TGTGCCAGCAGCCCCCGGGTGTTGGGAGGCTCGGGGGGCTACACCTTC. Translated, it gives CASSPRVLGGSGGYTF.

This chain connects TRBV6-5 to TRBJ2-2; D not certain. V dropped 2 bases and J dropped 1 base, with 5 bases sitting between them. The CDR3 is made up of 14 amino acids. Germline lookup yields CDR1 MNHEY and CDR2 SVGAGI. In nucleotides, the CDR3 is TGTGCCAGCAGTTACGGACGGAACACCGGGGAGCTGTTTTTT. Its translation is CASSYGRNTGELFF.

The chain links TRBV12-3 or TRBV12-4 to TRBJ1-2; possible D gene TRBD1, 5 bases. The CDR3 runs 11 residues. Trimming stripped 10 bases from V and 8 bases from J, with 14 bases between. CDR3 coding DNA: TGTGCCACCGGACGGGGGGTAGGCTACACCTTC. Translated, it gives CATGRGVGYTF.

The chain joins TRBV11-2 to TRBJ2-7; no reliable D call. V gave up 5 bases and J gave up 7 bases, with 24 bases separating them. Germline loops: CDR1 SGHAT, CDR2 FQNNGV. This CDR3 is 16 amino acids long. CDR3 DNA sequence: TGTGCCAGCAGCCCGGTCGGTGGCAGACCCATCGGGGAGCAGTACTTC. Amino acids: CASSPVGGRPIGEQYF.

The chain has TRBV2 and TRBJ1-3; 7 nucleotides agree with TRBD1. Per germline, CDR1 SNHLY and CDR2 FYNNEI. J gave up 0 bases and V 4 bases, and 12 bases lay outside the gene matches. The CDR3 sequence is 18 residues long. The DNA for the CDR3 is TGTGCCAGCAGTGCTACAGGGGTCACTTTGAGCTCTGGAAACACCATATATTTT. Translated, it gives CASSATGVTLSSGNTIYF.

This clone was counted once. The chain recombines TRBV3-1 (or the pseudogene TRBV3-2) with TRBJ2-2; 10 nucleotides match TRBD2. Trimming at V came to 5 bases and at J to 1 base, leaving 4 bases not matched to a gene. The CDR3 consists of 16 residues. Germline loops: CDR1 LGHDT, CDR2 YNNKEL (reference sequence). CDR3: CASSTPSGGNTGELFF. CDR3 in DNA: TGTGCCAGCAGCACCCCTAGCGGGGGGAACACCGGGGAGCTGTTTTTT.